This T cell receptor beta chain was sequenced in a study of T cell responses to AZD1222 COVID-19 vaccine. Whole-study findings and limits: White British donors predominated, females outnumbered males, and clonal diversity was possibly underestimated. Unmutated variant regions are reportedly the target of nearly half of TCRs that are spike-specific. Vaccine-related CD4 TCRs covered spike, predominating at 160-218 and 743-854.

Per the germline V gene, CDR1 is SEHNR and CDR2 is FQNEAQ (reference sequence). Deletions cut 5 bases from V and 3 bases from J, with 5 bases between. This CDR3 has 12 residues. Worth noting for this clone: What it binds is not known.

The protocol was immunoSEQ multiplex PCR, while the TCRdb copy is restricted to in-frame clones and leaves out a portion. The sample includes 250,000 to 300,000 clones, about 94% of them seen just once. The rearrangement links TRBV7-9 to TRBJ1-5; no firm D call. The sequenced sample was peripheral blood, obtained 28 days after the second AZD1222 dose. The source is an adult who received the AZD1222 COVID-19 vaccine. CDR3 DNA: TGTGCCAGCAGCCTCCCCAATCAGCCCCAGCATTTT. Amino acid sequence: CASSLPNQPQHF.